Below, 20 T cell receptor beta chains from the same sample are listed, as sequenced in a study of post-analysis software for immune sequencing data. Findings of the study overall: Relative to controls, patients had a few TRBV segments at higher frequency, with TRBV5-6, TRBV5-1 and TRBV20-1 among these.

Carried by the TCR beta cDNA libraries were unique molecular identifiers. TCRdb reprocessed the PCR reads via MiXCR and lists one record per CDR3 protein. The sample yields some 690,000 distinct CDR3 sequences, around 27% seen once. Antigens for these TCRs are unknown. Sequencing used blood. Receptor source: a girl under 18 with multiple sclerosis.

This clonotype was seen only a few times. The J gene is TRBJ2-7, the V gene TRBV28; unclear D gene. The DNA end lines up better with TRBJ2-5; the J call may be wrong. The CDR3 loop spans 16 amino acids. Germline values: CDR1 MDHEN, CDR2 SYDVKM. CDR3 in DNA: TGTGCCAGCAGTTCCCCGGCCGTCTCCTCTGTTAAGACCCAGTACTTC. Its protein product is CASSSPAVSSVKTQYF.

The chain links TRBV7-2 to TRBJ2-1, with D possibly being TRBD2 (6 bases). CDR3 length: 17 residues. The germline CDR1 and CDR2 sequences are SGHTA and FQGNSA. Trimming left V 6 bases short and J 2 bases short, with 20 bases between. The CDR3 DNA sequence: TGTGCCAGCAGTCGCCGCGGGAACAGACTACCCTACAATGAGCAGTTCTTC. Its translation is CASSRRGNRLPYNEQFF.

This chain joins TRBV20-1 and TRBJ2-4; D assignment may be TRBD1 or TRBD2 (5 bases each). V lost 7 bases and J 13 bases, leaving 29 bases between the germline ends. This CDR3 has 15 amino acids. CDR1 DFQATT and CDR2 SNEGSKA come from the germline V gene (reference sequence). The CDR3 sequence is CSVPQQRDAVGEQYF. The DNA for the CDR3 is TGCAGTGTCCCACAGCAACGGGACGCGGTGGGTGAGCAGTACTTC.

The gene calls are TRBV24-1 and TRBJ2-1, with D unresolved. Trimming took off 9 bases at V and 8 bases at J, with 22 bases between the two ends. Germline V lookup: CDR1 KGHDR, CDR2 SFDVKD. CDR3 size: 15 residues. The CDR3 here is CATSVRTASFDEQFF. Written as DNA, the CDR3 is TGTGCCACCTCCGTGAGGACGGCGAGTTTCGATGAGCAGTTCTTC.

V is TRBV4-3 and J is TRBJ2-7; TRBD1 agrees at 10 bases. The CDR3 covers 17 residues. Germline loops: CDR1 LGHNA, CDR2 YSLEER. V lost 0 bases to trimming and J lost 6 bases; unmatched junction nucleotides: 11. The CDR3 nucleotides read TGCGCCAGCAGCCAAGATTGGGGGACAGGGGATATATCCGAGCAGTACTTC. Translated, it gives CASSQDWGTGDISEQYF.

The chain has TRBV5-6 and TRBJ1-5, with 7 bases identical to TRBD1. Germline V gene data show CDR1 as SGHDT and CDR2 as YYEEEE. This CDR3 has 15 amino acids. The trim removed 4 bases at V and 4 bases at J, leaving 8 bases unmatched. DNA of the CDR3: TGTGCCAGCAGCAAACTGACAGGGTCGAATCAGCCCCAGCATTTT. Protein: CASSKLTGSNQPQHF.

This clonotype was seen a handful of times. The chain has TRBV4-3 and TRBJ2-1; D tentatively fits TRBD1 or TRBD2 (5 bases each). Germline V gives CDR1 LGHNA, CDR2 YSLEER. This CDR3 is 16 amino acids long. Trimming left V 0 bases short and J 3 bases short, with 12 bases between. CDR3 sequence reads: CASSQDLGEGYNEQFF. CDR3 nucleotides: TGCGCCAGCAGCCAAGATTTGGGGGAAGGCTACAATGAGCAGTTCTTC.

In its sample, this clonotype was seen a few times. V usage is TRBV3-1 and J usage is TRBJ1-2; tentative D call: TRBD1 (5 bases). The V gene's germline CDR1 is LGHDT and CDR2 YNNKEL (reference sequence). The CDR3 is 13 amino acids. V was clipped by 9 bases and J by 4 bases, with 15 bases between them. The CDR3 region has the DNA TGTGCCAGTTCTGGGGCTCTGGGCTATGGCTACACCTTC. The encoded protein is CASSGALGYGYTF.

As concerns this clonotype: Given the absence of the conserved phenylalanine or tryptophan at the CDR3 end, a read error is likely. The V gene is TRBV5-1, the J gene TRBJ1-1; no firm D call. V lost 2 bases and J lost 4, with 9 bases in between. From germline, CDR1 is SGHRS and CDR2 YFSETQ. CDR3 length: 13 amino acids. The CDR3 DNA is TGCGCCAGCAGCTTCGTGCGGGGCACTGAAGCTTTCTCT. Translation gives CASSFVRGTEAFS.

This clonotype was seen more than once but under ten times. The chain couples TRBV7-9 to TRBJ2-1; D is possibly TRBD2 (6 bases). Trimming took off 5 bases at V and 10 bases at J, with 18 bases between the two ends. The CDR3 is made up of 14 amino acids. Germline CDR1 SEHNR, CDR2 FQNEAQ (reference sequence). CDR3 bases: TGTGCCAGCAGCCCACTAAGGAGGGGATGGGAGCAGTTCTTC. It translates to CASSPLRRGWEQFF.

This clonotype was observed a few times. The chain has TRBV5-8 and TRBJ1-2, with a possible D match to TRBD1 (5 bases). From germline, CDR1 is SGHTS and CDR2 YDEGEE. The CDR3 loop spans 14 amino acids. Trimming cost V 4 bases and J 8 bases, with 18 bases left between them. The CDR3 loop reads CASSQQRDRGGYTF. The CDR3 region has the DNA TGTGCCAGCAGCCAGCAACGAGACAGAGGCGGCTACACCTTC.

V and J are TRBV7-2 and TRBJ2-3, with D possibly matching TRBD2 (7 bases). Germline V CDR1 and CDR2: SGHTA, FQGNSA. The length of the CDR3 is 16 residues. Trimming took off 1 base at V and 10 bases at J, with 21 bases between the two ends. CDR3 sequence: CASSLVCAGARPSQYF. The CDR3 nucleotides read TGTGCCAGCAGCTTAGTGTGTGCGGGGGCCCGTCCCTCGCAGTATTTT.

This clonotype was seen only a few times. The chain uses TRBV2 and TRBJ2-1; maybe TRBD2 (6 bases). CDR1 is SNHLY, CDR2 FYNNEI, per germline. CDR3 length equals 13 residues. Trimming cost V 4 bases and J 3 bases, with 7 bases left between them. In DNA, the CDR3 is TGTGCCAGCAGTGCCGGGGGCTACAATGAGCAGTTCTTC. Translation gives CASSAGGYNEQFF.

V is TRBV9 and J is TRBJ2-3, with 9 bases lining up with TRBD1. The CDR3 totals 16 residues. The germline gives CDR1 SGDLS, CDR2 YYNGEE. V trimming: 3 bases; J trimming: 3 bases; junction bases outside the gene matches: 8. CDR3 sequence (DNA): TGTGCCAGCAGCGAGGGACAGGGCTTCCCAACAGATACGCAGTATTTT. Amino acid sequence: CASSEGQGFPTDTQYF.

The chain carries TRBV28 and TRBJ2-5; D is uncertain. Between the trimmed V and J ends, which lost 11 bases and 7 bases, there was a span of 11 bases. Germline CDR1 and CDR2: MDHEN and SYDVKM. The CDR3 loop spans 10 amino acids. As DNA, the CDR3 is TGTGCCGGCGGCCCTGGGACCCAGTACTTC. It specifies CAGGPGTQYF.

This clonotype was recorded a few times. This chain uses TRBV29-1 with TRBJ1-2; D remains ambiguous. Germline CDR1 SQVTM, CDR2 ANQGSEA. V shed 8 bases and J shed 3 bases, with 16 bases lying between them. The CDR3 extends over 13 amino acids. CDR3 sequence: CSLGPPEDYGYTF. The CDR3 region has the DNA TGCAGCTTAGGGCCTCCCGAGGACTATGGCTACACCTTC. Filled out from reference TRBV29-1 and TRBJ1-2, the complete variable domain reads SAVISQKPSRDICQRGTSLTIQCQVDSQVTMMFWYRQQPGQSLTLIATANQGSEATYESGFVIDKFPISRPNLTFSTLTVSNMSPEDSSIYLCSLGPPEDYGYTFGSGTRLTVV.

In this sample, this clonotype turned up a few times. This chain connects TRBV12-3 or TRBV12-4 to TRBJ2-7, with 8 positions matching TRBD1. The J call may be wrong; the DNA end is better matched by TRBJ2-4. CDR3 length: 15 residues. CDR3 in amino acids: CASSPGQGPGPIQYF. The CDR3 DNA is TGTGCCAGCAGTCCTGGACAGGGCCCCGGGCCCATTCAGTACTTC.

The V call is TRBV10-2, the J call TRBJ2-5, with 12 bases fitting TRBD2. CDR3 length: 16 residues. The germline gives CDR1 WSHSY, CDR2 SAAADI. The V and J ends lost 6 bases and 7 bases, in that order; junction bases with no gene match: 12. The CDR3 sequence: CASSPGTSGLGGTQYF. The CDR3 DNA reads TGCGCCAGCAGCCCTGGGACTAGCGGGCTAGGTGGGACCCAGTACTTC.

The sample holds a few counts of this clonotype. V is TRBV20-1 and J is TRBJ1-5; TRBD1 agrees at 8 bases. V shed 3 bases, J shed 6 bases, and the junction held 4 bases outside the gene matches. CDR3 size: 13 residues. The germline gives CDR1 DFQATT, CDR2 SNEGSKA (reference sequence). The chain's CDR3 is CSASKGTGQPQHF. In DNA, the CDR3 is TGCAGTGCTAGTAAGGGGACAGGTCAGCCCCAGCATTTT.

This clonotype was seen only a few times. The V gene is TRBV20-1, the J gene TRBJ1-1; 7 nucleotides align to TRBD1. Germline trimming cut 1 base from V and 5 bases from J; bases unmatched to any gene: 7. The CDR3 covers 14 residues. Germline V gives CDR1 DFQATT, CDR2 SNEGSKA (reference sequence). The CDR3 DNA reads as TGCAGTGCTAGAGCAACAGGGGATGGAACTGAAGCTTTCTTT. Amino acid sequence: CSARATGDGTEAFF.